There are many counts of the clone carrying this T cell receptor beta chain. Its antigen is still unknown. The sample originates from a study of breast tumors, draining lymph nodes, adjacent tissues. Germline CDR1 and CDR2: WSHSY and SAAADI. The CDR3 sequence is 14 residues long. Trimming at V came to 5 bases and at J to 6 bases, leaving 4 bases not matched to a gene. TCRdb ran MiXCR on the multiplex PCR reads and lists one entry per CDR3 protein. The sample holds about 100,000 distinct CDR3 sequences; around 20% are singletons and the top ten take around 1.2%. Axillary draining lymph nodes of breast cancer patients supplied the node samples. Whole-study results and caveats: Tumor and nontumor repertoires were significantly more similar in luminal-like than in basal-like breast cancer. Tumor T cell lymph node origin was a supported hypothesis, not proven. Tumor repertoires ranked between lymph nodes and nontumor tissue in diversity, with V and J gene preferences.

This chain connects TRBV10-2 to TRBJ2-3; 11 bases agree with TRBD2. This receptor was identified in a female donor with breast cancer. Some clones in this sample may be carry-over from other donors' samples. The source material was axillary lymph node tissue. The CDR3: CASSLAGGLDTQYF. As DNA, the CDR3 is TGCGCCAGCAGTTTAGCGGGAGGGCTGGATACGCAGTATTTT.